This T cell receptor beta chain was documented in a study of memory CD4+ T cells and cytomegalovirus serostatus. Study background: This sample comes from healthy Belgian adults, roughly 9 CMV seropositive, under 25 seronegative.

This clone was detected only once. The germline gives CDR1 LNHNV, CDR2 YYDKDF (reference sequence). The CDR3 loop spans 15 amino acids. V lost 0 bases and J lost 1, with 7 bases in between. The protocol was immunoSEQ multiplex PCR, while the TCRdb copy is restricted to in-frame clones and leaves out a portion. The data contain tens of thousands of clones, around four fifths of them seen just once; the ten biggest clones take up 0.77%. The sort gate was single viable CD3+CD4+CD8-CD45RO+ cells for memory CD4+ T cells. The sample taken for sequencing was memory CD4+ T cells from blood. The receptor was isolated from an adult in good health and CMV-seronegative. The gene calls are TRBV15 and TRBJ1-3; no reliable D call. The CDR3 loop reads CATSRDRGSGNTIYF. The CDR3 DNA sequence: TGTGCCACCAGCAGAGATCGTGGGTCTGGAAACACCATATATTTT. Combining the CDR3 with reference TRBV15 and TRBJ1-3 gives the whole variable domain DAMVIQNPRYQVTQFGKPVTLSCSQTLNHNVMYWYQQKSSQAPKLLFHYYDKDFNNEADTPDNFQSRRPNTSFCFLDIRSPGLGDTAMYLCATSRDRGSGNTIYFGEGSWLTVV.